This TCR beta chain was documented in a study of T cell changes during pregnancy in multiple sclerosis. The length of the CDR3 is 14 residues. The V gene end was trimmed by 7 bases and the J gene end by 1 base; junction bases not matched to a gene: 5. The germline gives CDR1 SGDLS, CDR2 YYNGEE. Clones were read by immunoSEQ multiplex PCR, and TCRdb kept only the in-frame ones, dropping some. The sample yields 40,000 to 55,000 clones, approximately 94% seen once. This material consisted of CD8+ T cells from peripheral blood mononuclear cells, taken in the first trimester of pregnancy. The TCR sequence derives from a female donor with multiple sclerosis, enrolled in a pregnancy study. V gene TRBV9 combines with J gene TRBJ2-1; 7 nucleotides align to TRBD2. The CDR3 nucleotides are TGTGCCAGCTCCGTAGCGGGTTCCTACAATGAGCAGTTCTTC. This encodes CASSVAGSYNEQFF.